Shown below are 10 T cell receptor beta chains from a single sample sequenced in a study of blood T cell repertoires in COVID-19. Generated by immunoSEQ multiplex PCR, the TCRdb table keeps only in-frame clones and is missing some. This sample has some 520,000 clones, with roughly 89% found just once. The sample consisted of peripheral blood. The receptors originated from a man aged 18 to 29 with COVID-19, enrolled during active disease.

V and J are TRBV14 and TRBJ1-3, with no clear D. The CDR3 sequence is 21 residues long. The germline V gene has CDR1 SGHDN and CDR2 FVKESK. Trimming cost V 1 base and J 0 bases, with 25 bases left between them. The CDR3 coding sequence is TGTGCCAGCAGCCAAGCATACCAGACGGAGGAAGATTTGAGCTCTGGAAACACCATATATTTT. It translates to CASSQAYQTEEDLSSGNTIYF.

CDR3 nucleotide sequence: TGTGCCAGCAGCTTAGCGGCTCAGCCCCAGCATTTT. Its protein product is CASSLAAQPQHF. The chain uses TRBV7-9 and TRBJ1-5; no firm D call. V lost 0 bases and J 6 bases, leaving 3 bases between the germline ends. CDR1 SEHNR and CDR2 FQNEAQ come from the germline V gene (reference sequence). This CDR3 has 12 residues.

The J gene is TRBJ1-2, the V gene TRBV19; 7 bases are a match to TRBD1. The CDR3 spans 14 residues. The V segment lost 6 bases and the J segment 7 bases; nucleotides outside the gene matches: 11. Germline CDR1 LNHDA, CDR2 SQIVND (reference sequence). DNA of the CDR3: TGTGCCAGTAGCACGTTGGGGACAGTATCTGGCTACACCTTC. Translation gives CASSTLGTVSGYTF.

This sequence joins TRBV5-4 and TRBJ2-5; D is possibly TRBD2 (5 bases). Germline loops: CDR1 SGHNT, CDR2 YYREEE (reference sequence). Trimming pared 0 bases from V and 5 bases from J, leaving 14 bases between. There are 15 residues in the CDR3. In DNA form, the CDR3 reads TGTGCCAGCAGCTTGGTGGCGTCTGAGGGCGAGACCCAGTACTTC. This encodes CASSLVASEGETQYF.

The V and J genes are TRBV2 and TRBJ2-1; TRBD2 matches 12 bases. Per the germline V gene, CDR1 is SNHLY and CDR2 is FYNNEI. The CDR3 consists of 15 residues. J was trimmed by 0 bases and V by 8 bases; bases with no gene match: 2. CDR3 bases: TGTGCCAGCCGGACTAGCGGGAACTCCTACAATGAGCAGTTCTTC. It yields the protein CASRTSGNSYNEQFF.

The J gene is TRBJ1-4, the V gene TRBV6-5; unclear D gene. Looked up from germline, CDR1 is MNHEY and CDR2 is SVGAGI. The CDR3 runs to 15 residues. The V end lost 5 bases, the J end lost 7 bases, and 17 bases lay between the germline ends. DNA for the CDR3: TGTGCCAGCAGTCCCCTCGGACTGGTGGGTGAAAAACTGTTTTTT. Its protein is CASSPLGLVGEKLFF.

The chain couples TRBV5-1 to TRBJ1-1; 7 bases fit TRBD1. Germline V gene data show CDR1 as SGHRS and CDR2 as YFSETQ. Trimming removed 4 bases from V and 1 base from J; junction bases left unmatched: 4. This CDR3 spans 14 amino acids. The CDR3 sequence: CASSSDRANTEAFF. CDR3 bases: TGCGCCAGCAGCAGTGACAGGGCGAACACTGAAGCTTTCTTT.

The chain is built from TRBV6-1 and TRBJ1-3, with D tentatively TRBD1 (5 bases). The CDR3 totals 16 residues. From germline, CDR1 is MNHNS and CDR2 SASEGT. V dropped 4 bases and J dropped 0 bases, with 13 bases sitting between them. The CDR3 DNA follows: TGTGCCAGCAGTGTCACAGGTCCCTTCTCTGGAAACACCATATATTTT. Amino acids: CASSVTGPFSGNTIYF.

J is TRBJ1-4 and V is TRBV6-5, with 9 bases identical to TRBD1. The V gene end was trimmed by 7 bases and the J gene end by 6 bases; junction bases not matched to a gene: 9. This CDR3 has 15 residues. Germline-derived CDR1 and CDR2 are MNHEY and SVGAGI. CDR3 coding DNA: TGTGCCAGCACCAACGGTAGGACAGGGGATGAAAAACTGTTTTTT. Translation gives CASTNGRTGDEKLFF.

The CDR3 loop reads CASSPPGDWGRETQYF. As DNA, the CDR3 is TGTGCCAGCAGCCCCCCGGGGGATTGGGGAAGGGAGACCCAGTACTTC. This chain links TRBV5-6 with TRBJ2-5, with D perhaps TRBD2 (6 bases). The CDR3 spans 16 residues. The germline V gene has CDR1 SGHDT and CDR2 YYEEEE. The V gene lost 4 bases and the J gene lost 5 bases, with 21 bases spanning the gap.